Sequencing of this T cell receptor beta chain was carried out in a study of shared T cell receptors in the human thymus. The CDR3 totals 18 residues. From germline, CDR1 is MNHGY and CDR2 SVAAGI. Germline trimming cut 7 bases from V and 5 bases from J; bases unmatched to any gene: 20. Only in-frame clones appear in the TCRdb table, and some are missing; sequencing was by immunoSEQ multiplex PCR. The table has about 660,000 clones, 70% to 90% seen once; the top ten hold about 0.01%. These data were likewise used in another study, on human thymus T cells. That report notes: Thymus tissue for the work was resected from patients undergoing corrective heart surgery.

The V and J genes are TRBV6-9 and TRBJ2-3; 8 bases map to TRBD1. Sequenced input: thymocytes. This TCR derives from a boy under two years old with a congenital heart defect. CDR3 region: CASTEFRSSGGAGDTQYF. CDR3 DNA sequence: TGTGCCAGCACTGAATTCAGGTCCTCAGGGGGCGCGGGAGATACGCAGTATTTT.